This T cell receptor beta chain was sequenced during a study of blood T cell repertoires in COVID-19. Whole-study context: The study drew acute and convalescent COVID-19 samples from the United States, Italy and Spain. In each case, the material was cDNA or gDNA derived from T cells, B-cell-depleted T cells, or PBMCs.

Per the original methods: Estimated nucleated cell counts came from reference gene primer amplification. Assay: immunoSEQ multiplex PCR; the TCRdb copy retains only in-frame clones and omits some. V, J and clone size were drawn from that table, and D and trimming were deduced from the DNA. This table holds fewer than 250,000 clones, about four fifths found once. The CDR3 contains 16 residues. V was pared by 2 bases and J by 3 bases, with 14 bases between. The germline V gene has CDR1 KGHSH and CDR2 LQKENI. Specimen: peripheral blood. The J gene is TRBJ1-5, the V gene TRBV18, with D possibly TRBD1 on 6 matching bases. The TCR comes from a man over 45 with acute or convalescent COVID-19. CDR3 nucleotides: TGTGCCAGCTCACCAGGAGCGGGGGCCCTCAATCAGCCCCAGCATTTT. This codes for CASSPGAGALNQPQHF.